This TCR beta chain was profiled in a study of blood T cell repertoires in COVID-19. The overall study: Some COVID-19 samples were acute and others convalescent; all came from the United States, Italy and Spain.

Seattle enrolled patients during active infection and tracked them longitudinally. Profiling relied on immunoSEQ multiplex PCR, and the TCRdb table lists in-frame clones only, not all of them. Of 300,000 to 400,000 clones listed, about 90% are singletons. V lost 5 bases and J lost 6, with 22 bases in between. The length of the CDR3 is 16 residues. The germline V gene has CDR1 SGHAT and CDR2 FQNNGV. V usage is TRBV11-2 and J usage is TRBJ1-2; the D gene is possibly TRBD1 (6 bases). The sample consisted of peripheral blood. The receptor's source is a woman aged 55-75 years with COVID-19, enrolled during active disease. In nucleotides, the CDR3 is TGTGCCAGCAGCCGGGCGGGGGCCACCTGGGGGGATGGCTACACCTTC. It translates to CASSRAGATWGDGYTF.